These T cell receptor beta chains were read from a single sample in a study of Tregs in tolerant kidney transplant recipients. Assay used: immunoSEQ multiplex PCR; TCRdb lists only in-frame clones, some missing. The table shows under 100,000 clones, with roughly 92% occurring only once. Material for sequencing was CD8+ T cells from blood. Source of these receptors: a human donor in good health. CDR3s include the opening cysteine and the closing phenylalanine or tryptophan. A D gene is named only where the DNA matches it firmly. Size is stated for part of the rows, as once, few or many counts, or as a class when the clone is expanded.

j_call clone_size v_call d_call cdr3_nt cdr3_aa
TRBJ2-3 once TRBV5-6 TRBD2 TGTGCCAGCAGCTTGGGGACTAGCGGACTCACAGATACGCAGTATTTT CASSLGTSGLTDTQYF
TRBJ2-4 NA TRBV5-6 NA TGTGCCAGCAGCTTAGGTATCCCTTCGACCATTCAGTACTTC CASSLGIPSTIQYF
TRBJ1-5 NA TRBV4-1 NA TGCGCCAGCAGCCAGCCCCATAGCAATCAGCCCCAGCATTTT CASSQPHSNQPQHF
TRBJ1-1 NA TRBV7-9 NA TGTGCCAGCAGCTCCCCAAGAGGGACTGAAGCTTTCTTT CASSSPRGTEAFF
TRBJ2-3 NA TRBV11-3 TRBD2 TGTGCCAGCAGCTTGCTTTCTAGCGGGAGTCCAGGCTACGATACGCAGTATTTT CASSLLSSGSPGYDTQYF
TRBJ1-4 NA TRBV6-5 NA TGTGCCAGCAGTTATGGGGGGGGTAATGAAAAACTGTTTTTT CASSYGGGNEKLFF
TRBJ1-2 NA TRBV4-1 NA TGCGCCAGCAGCCAAGATAACCGCGAACGGTATGGCTACACCTTC CASSQDNRERYGYTF
TRBJ2-1 NA TRBV10-1 NA TGCGCCAGCAGTGAGGGGGACAATGAGCAGTTCTTC CASSEGDNEQFF
TRBJ2-1 NA TRBV7-9 TRBD1 TGTGCCAGCAGCGGAATGGGACAGGACTCCTACAATGAGCAGTTCTTC CASSGMGQDSYNEQFF
TRBJ1-1 NA TRBV27 NA TGTGCCAGCAGTTTGCGGGACGAGAACACTGAAGCTTTCTTT CASSLRDENTEAFF
TRBJ2-3 NA TRBV10-1 NA TGCGCCAGCAGTGAGTCGGTAGGGCTGGGCACAGATACGCAGTATTTT CASSESVGLGTDTQYF
TRBJ1-1 NA TRBV7-6 NA TGTGCCAGCAGCCCGGGGACTTCGGGGACGAACACTGAAGCTTTCTTT CASSPGTSGTNTEAFF
TRBJ2-1 NA TRBV10-1 NA TGCGCCAGCAGTGACACCTACAATGAGCAGTTCTTC CASSDTYNEQFF
TRBJ2-7 NA TRBV19 TRBD1 TGTGCCAGTAGTATAGCCGGACGGACAGGGGGAGCCTACGAGCAGTACTTC CASSIAGRTGGAYEQYF
TRBJ1-1 once TRBV29-1 NA TGCAGCGATGGGACTTCCCAAGAGAACACTGAAGCTTTCTTT CSDGTSQENTEAFF
TRBJ1-2 NA TRBV9 TRBD1 TGTGCCAGCAGCGTAGGGGACAGCGACTATGGCTACACCTTC CASSVGDSDYGYTF
TRBJ2-1 NA TRBV9 TRBD2 TGTGCCAGCAGCGTAAATGGACTAGCGGGGGGTGTCTACAATGAGCAGTTCTTC CASSVNGLAGGVYNEQFF
TRBJ1-2 few TRBV25-1 NA TGTGCCAGCAGTTTTGGGCATGGCTACACCTTC CASSFGHGYTF
TRBJ1-2 NA TRBV6-1 TRBD1 TGTGCCAGCAGTGATGCACCGGGACAGGGGGCGCTTTACTATGGCTACACCTTC CASSDAPGQGALYYGYTF